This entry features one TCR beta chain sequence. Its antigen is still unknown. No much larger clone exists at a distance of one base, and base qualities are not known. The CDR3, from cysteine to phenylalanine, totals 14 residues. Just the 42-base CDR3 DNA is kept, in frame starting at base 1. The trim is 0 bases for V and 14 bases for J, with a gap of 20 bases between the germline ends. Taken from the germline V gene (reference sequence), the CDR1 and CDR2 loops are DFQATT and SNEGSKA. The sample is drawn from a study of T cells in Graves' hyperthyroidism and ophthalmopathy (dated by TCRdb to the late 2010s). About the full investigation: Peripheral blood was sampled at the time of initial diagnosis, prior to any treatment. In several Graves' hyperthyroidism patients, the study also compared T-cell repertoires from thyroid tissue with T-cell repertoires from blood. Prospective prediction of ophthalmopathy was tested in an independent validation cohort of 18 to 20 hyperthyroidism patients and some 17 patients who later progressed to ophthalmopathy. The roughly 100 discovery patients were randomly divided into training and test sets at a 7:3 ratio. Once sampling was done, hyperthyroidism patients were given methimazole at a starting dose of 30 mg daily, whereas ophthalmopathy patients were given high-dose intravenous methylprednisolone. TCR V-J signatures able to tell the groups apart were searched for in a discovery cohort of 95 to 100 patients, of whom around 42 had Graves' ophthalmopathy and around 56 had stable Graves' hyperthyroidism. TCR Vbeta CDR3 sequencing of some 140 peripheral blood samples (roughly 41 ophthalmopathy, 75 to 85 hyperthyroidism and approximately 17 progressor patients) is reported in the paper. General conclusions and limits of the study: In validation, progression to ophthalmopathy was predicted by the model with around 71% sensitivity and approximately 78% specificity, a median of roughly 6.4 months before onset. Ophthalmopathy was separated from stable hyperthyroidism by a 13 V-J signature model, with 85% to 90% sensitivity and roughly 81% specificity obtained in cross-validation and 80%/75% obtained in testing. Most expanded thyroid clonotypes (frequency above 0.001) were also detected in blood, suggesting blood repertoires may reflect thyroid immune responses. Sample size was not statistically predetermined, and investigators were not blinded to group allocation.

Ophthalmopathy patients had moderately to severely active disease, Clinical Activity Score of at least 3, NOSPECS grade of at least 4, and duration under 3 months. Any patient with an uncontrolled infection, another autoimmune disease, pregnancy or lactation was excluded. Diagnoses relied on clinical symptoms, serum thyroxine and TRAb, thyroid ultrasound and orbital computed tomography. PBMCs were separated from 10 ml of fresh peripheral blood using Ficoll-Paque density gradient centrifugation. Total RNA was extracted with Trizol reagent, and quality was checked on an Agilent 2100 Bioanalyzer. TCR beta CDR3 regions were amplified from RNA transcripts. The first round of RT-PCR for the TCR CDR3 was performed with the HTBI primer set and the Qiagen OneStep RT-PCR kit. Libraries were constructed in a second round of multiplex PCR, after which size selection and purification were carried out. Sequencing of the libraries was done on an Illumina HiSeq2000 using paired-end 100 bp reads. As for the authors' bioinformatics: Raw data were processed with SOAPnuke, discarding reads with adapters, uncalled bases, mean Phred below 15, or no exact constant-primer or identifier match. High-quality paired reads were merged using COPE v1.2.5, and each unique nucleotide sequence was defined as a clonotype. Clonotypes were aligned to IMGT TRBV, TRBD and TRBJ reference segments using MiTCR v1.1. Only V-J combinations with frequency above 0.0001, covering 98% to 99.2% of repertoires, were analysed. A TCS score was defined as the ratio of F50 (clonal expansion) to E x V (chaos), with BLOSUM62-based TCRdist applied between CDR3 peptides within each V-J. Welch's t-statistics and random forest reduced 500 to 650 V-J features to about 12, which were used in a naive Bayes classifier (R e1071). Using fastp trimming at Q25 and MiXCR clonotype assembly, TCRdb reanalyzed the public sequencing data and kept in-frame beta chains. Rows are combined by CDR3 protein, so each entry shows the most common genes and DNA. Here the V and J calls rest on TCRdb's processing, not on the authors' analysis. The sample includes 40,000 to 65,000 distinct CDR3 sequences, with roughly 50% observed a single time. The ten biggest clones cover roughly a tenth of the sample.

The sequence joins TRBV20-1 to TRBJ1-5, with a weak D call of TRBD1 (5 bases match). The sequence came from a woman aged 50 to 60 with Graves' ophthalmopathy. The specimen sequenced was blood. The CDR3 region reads CSARDMGGGMYEHF. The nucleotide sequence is TGCAGTGCTAGAGATATGGGGGGGGGTATGTACGAGCATTTT.